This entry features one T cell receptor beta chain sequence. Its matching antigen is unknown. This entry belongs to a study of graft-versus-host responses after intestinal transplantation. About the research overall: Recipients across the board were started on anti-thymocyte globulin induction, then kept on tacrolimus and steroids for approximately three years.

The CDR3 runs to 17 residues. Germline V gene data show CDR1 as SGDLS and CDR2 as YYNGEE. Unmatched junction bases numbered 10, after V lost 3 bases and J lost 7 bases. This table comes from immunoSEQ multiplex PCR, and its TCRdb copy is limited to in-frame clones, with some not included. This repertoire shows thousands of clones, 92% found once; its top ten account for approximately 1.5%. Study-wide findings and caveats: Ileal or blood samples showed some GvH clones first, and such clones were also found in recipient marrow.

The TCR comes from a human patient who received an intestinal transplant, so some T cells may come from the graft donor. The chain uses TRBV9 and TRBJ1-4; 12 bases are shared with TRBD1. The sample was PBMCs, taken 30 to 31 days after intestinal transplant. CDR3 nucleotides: TGTGCCAGCAGCGAGGGGACAGGGGGCGGCTGGGGTGAAAAACTGTTTTTT. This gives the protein CASSEGTGGGWGEKLFF.